This T cell receptor beta chain was found in a study of blood T cell repertoires in COVID-19. The CDR3 sequence is 13 residues long. In germline, CDR1 is ENHRY, CDR2 SYGVKD. V was shortened by 9 bases and J by 3 bases, with 11 bases between the two germline ends. Only in-frame clones appear in the TCRdb table, and some are missing; sequencing was by immunoSEQ multiplex PCR. Here the sample spans fewer than 120,000 clones, around 76% being singletons. The TCR comes from a woman of 80 years or more with acute or convalescent COVID-19. The sequenced material came from peripheral blood. The chain combines TRBV10-3 with TRBJ1-4; a possible D gene is TRBD1 (5 bases). CDR3 region: CAIQTDPNEKLFF. CDR3 in DNA: TGTGCCATTCAGACAGACCCTAATGAAAAACTGTTTTTT.